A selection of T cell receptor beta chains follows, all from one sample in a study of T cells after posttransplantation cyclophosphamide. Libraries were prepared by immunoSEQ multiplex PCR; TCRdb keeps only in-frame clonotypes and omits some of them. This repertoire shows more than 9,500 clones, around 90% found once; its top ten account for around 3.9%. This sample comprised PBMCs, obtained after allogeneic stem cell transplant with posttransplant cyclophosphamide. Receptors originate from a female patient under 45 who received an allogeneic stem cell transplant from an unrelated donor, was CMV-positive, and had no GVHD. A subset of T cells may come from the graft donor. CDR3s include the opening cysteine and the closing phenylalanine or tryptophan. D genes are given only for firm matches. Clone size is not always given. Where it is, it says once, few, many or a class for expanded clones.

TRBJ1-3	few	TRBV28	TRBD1	TGTGCCAGCAGGGGGGACAGAAGAAACACCATATATTTT	CASRGDRRNTIYF
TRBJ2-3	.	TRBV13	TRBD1	TGTGCCAGCAGCTTTTGGGCGGTGTTTTGGACGGGACAGGGGGCCGCAGATACGCAGTATTTT	CASSFWAVFWTGQGAADTQYF
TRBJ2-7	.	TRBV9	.	TGTGCCAGCAGCAAGGGGGGGGGCGACGAGCAGTACTTC	CASSKGGGDEQYF
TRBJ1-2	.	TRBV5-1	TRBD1	TGCGCCAGCAGGTTTGGGACAGGGGGCACCTCGGTGGATGGCTACACCTTC	CASRFGTGGTSVDGYTF
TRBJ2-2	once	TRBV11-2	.	TGTGCCAGCAGCTCCCGGACAGGAGGGACCGGGGAGCTGTTTTTT	CASSSRTGGTGELFF
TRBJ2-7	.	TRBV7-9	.	TGTGCCAGCAGCTTTCCCCTGCCCAGCGGCCTTTCCTACGAGCAGTACTTC	CASSFPLPSGLSYEQYF
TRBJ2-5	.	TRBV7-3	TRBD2	TGTGCCAGCAGCTTGACTAGCGGTGGGGAGACCCAGTACTTC	CASSLTSGGETQYF
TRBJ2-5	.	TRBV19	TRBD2	TGTGCCAGTAGTATAAGCGGGGTGGCGGTAAAGGAGACCCAGTACTTC	CASSISGVAVKETQYF
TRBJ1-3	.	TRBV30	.	TGTGCCTGGGCCGGTTACTCTGGAAACACCATATATTTT	CAWAGYSGNTIYF
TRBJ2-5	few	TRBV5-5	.	TGTGCCAGCACTCTGGCCCTTCAAGAGACCCAGTACTTC	CASTLALQETQYF
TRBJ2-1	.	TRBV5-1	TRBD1	TGCGCCAGCAGCTTGGGAGCCGGGATACAGGGGGACTCCAATGAGCAGTTCTTC	CASSLGAGIQGDSNEQFF
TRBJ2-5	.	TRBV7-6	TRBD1	TGTGCCAGCAGCGTCGGACAGGGAGAGACCCAGTACTTC	CASSVGQGETQYF
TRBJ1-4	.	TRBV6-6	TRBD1	TGTGCCAGCAGTTCCCGGACAGGGCTAGGTGAAAAACTGTTTTTT	CASSSRTGLGEKLFF
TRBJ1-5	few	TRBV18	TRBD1	TGTGCCAGCTCACCCTCCTATGGACAGGGAGGAGGCAATCAGCCCCAGCATTTT	CASSPSYGQGGGNQPQHF
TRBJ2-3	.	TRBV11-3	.	TGTGCCAGCAGCTTGAGGGCGGATACGCAGTATTTT	CASSLRADTQYF
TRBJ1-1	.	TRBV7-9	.	TGTGCCAGCAGCAGAACCCAGGGCCAAGCTTTCTTT	CASSRTQGQAFF
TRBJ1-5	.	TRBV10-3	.	TGTGCCATCAGTGCTGACCCGGACTTTAATCAGCCCCAGCATTTT	CAISADPDFNQPQHF
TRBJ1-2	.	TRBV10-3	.	TGTGCCATCAGTGAGTACCGGGGAAGTCAAGCTCGGTTCTATGGCTACACCTTC	CAISEYRGSQARFYGYTF
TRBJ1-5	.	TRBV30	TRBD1	TGTGCCTGGAATACCCGGACAGGGGGAAAGTATAGCAATCAGCCCCAGCATTTT	CAWNTRTGGKYSNQPQHF
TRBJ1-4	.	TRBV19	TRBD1	TGTGCCAGTAGTATAGCCGGACAGGGACTATTTTTT	CASSIAGQGLFF
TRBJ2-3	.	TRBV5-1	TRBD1	TGCGCCAGCAGCAGTCAACCGACAGGGTTCACAGATACGCAGTATTTT	CASSSQPTGFTDTQYF
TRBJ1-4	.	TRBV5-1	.	TGCGCCAGCAGCCAATTACCACTGGCAACTAATGAAAAACTGTTTTTT	CASSQLPLATNEKLFF
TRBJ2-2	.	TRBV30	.	TGTGCCTGGAGTGTATTTCCGGGAAAGAACACCGGGGAGCTGTTTTTT	CAWSVFPGKNTGELFF
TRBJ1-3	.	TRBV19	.	TGTGCCAGTAGTATAGGTCCAGTCTCTGGAAACACCATATATTTT	CASSIGPVSGNTIYF
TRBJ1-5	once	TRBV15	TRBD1	TGTGCCACCAGCAGAGATGGCTCCGGGACAGGAGTCAATCAGCCCCAGCATTTT	CATSRDGSGTGVNQPQHF
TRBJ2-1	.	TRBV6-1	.	TGTGCCAGCAGCTTAGCGGATTCCTACAATGAGCAGTTCTTC	CASSLADSYNEQFF
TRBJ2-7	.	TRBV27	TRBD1	TGTGCCAGCAGTGACAGGGAAGGGGACGAGCAGTACTTC	CASSDREGDEQYF
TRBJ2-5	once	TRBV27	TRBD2	TGTGCCAGCAGTATCACCAGCGGGGCGACCTCAATAGGGGAGACCCAGTACTTC	CASSITSGATSIGETQYF
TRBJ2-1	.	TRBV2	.	TGTGCCAGTGAGGGCCTTGGGCAGTTCTTC	CASEGLGQFF
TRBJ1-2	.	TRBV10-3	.	TGTGCCATCAGAATACAGGGCTCTAACTATGGCTACACCTTC	CAIRIQGSNYGYTF
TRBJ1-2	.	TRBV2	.	TGTGCCAGCAGTGAAGCGGGGGGGAACTATGGCTACACCTTC	CASSEAGGNYGYTF
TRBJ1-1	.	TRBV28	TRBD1	TGTGCCAGCAGTTCTGGACAGGGGGCGAGGGCTGAAGCTTTCTTT	CASSSGQGARAEAFF
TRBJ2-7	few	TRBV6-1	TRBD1	TGTGCCAGCAGTGAACGGACAGGTACCTACGAGCAGTACTTC	CASSERTGTYEQYF
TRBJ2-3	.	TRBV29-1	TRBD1	TGCAGCGTAACAGGGGAGAGTGGAGATACGCAGTATTTT	CSVTGESGDTQYF
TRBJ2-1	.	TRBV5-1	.	TGCGCCAGCAGCTTTTGGCTAGCCGATAACAATGAGCAGTTCTTC	CASSFWLADNNEQFF
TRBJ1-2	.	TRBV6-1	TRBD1	TGTGCCAGCAGTCCTATGCGACAGGGGGGTAGCTACACCTTC	CASSPMRQGGSYTF
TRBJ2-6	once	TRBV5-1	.	TGCGCCAGCAGCTTGGGCGTTTTGGGGGCCACTGGGGCCAACGTCCTGACTTTC	CASSLGVLGATGANVLTF
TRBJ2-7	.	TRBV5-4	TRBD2	TGTGCCAGCAGGAACGGACTAGCGGGTAGTGAGGTCAACGAGCAGTACTTC	CASRNGLAGSEVNEQYF
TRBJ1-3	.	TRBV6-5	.	TGTGCCAGCAGACCCACAGGGCCCGGAAACACCATATATTTT	CASRPTGPGNTIYF
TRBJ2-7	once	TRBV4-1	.	TGCGCCAGCAGCCATAGGACAGCCTACGAGCAGTACTTC	CASSHRTAYEQYF
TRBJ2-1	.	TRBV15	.	TGTGCCACCAGCTTACGACTAGATGATGAGCAGTTCTTC	CATSLRLDDEQFF
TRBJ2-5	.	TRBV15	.	TGTGCCACCAGCAGAGATTTTACACTTGAGGGGACCCAGTACTTC	CATSRDFTLEGTQYF
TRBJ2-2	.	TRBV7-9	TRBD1	TGTGCCAGCAGCTCACAGGGGGCGACCGGGGAGCTGTTTTTT	CASSSQGATGELFF
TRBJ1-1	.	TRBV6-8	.	TGTGCCAGCACCAACCCCCGGGAGGTTGACACTGAAGCTTTCTTT	CASTNPREVDTEAFF
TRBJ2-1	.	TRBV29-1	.	TGCAGCGTTCGAGCCGAGAGGGTCAATGAGCAGTTCTTC	CSVRAERVNEQFF
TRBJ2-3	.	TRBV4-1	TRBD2	TGCGCCAGCAGCCAAGAAATAACGGGAGGCGGCACAGATACGCAGTATTTT	CASSQEITGGGTDTQYF
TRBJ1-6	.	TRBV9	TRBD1	TGTGCCAGCAGCATAAGACAGGGCAATTCACCCCTCCACTTT	CASSIRQGNSPLHF
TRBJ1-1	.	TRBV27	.	TGTGCCAGCTTACTGAATCGGGGGGACACTGAAGCTTTCTTT	CASLLNRGDTEAFF
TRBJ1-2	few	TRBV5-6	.	TGTGCCAGCAGCTTGTCCGACAACGCTAACTATGGCTACACCTTC	CASSLSDNANYGYTF
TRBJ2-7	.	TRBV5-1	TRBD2	TGCGCCAGCAGCTTGGTTGCTAGCGGGGGTTACGAGCAGTACTTC	CASSLVASGGYEQYF